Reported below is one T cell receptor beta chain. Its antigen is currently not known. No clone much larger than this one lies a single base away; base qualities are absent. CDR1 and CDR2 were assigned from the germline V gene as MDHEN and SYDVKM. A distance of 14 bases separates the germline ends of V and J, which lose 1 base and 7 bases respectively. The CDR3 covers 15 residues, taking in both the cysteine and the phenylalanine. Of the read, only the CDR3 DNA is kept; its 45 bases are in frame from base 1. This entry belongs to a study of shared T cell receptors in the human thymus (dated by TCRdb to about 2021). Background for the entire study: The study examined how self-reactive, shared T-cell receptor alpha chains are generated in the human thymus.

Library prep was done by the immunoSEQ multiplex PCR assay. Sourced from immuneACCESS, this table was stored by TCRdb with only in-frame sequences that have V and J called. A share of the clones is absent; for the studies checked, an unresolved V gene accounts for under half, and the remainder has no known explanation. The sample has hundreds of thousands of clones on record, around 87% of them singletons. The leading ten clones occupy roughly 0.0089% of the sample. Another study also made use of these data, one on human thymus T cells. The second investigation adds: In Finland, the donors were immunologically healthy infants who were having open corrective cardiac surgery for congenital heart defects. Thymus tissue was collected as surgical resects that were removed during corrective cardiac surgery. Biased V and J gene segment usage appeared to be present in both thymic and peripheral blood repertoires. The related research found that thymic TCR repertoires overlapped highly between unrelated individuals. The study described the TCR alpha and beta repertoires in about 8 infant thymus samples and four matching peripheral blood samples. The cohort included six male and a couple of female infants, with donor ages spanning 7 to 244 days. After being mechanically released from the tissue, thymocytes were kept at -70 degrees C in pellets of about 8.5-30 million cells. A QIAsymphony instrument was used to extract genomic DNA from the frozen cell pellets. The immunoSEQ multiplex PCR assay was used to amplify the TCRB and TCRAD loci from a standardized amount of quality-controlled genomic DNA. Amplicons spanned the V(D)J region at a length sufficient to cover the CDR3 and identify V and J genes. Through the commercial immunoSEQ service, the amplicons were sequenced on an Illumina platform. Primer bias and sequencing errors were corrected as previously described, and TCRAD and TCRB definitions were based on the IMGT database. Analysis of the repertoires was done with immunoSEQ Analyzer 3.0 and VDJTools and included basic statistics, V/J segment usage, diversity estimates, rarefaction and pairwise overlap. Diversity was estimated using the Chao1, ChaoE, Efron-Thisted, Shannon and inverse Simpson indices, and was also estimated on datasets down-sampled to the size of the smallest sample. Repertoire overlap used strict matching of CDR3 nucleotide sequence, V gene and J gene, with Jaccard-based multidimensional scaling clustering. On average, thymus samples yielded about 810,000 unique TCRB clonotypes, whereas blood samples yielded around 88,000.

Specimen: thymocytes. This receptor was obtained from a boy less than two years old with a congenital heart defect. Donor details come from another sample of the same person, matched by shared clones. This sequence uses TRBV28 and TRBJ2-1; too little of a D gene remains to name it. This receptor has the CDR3 CASSLLSRLFNEQFF. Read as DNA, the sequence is TGTGCCAGCAGTTTATTATCTAGACTTTTTAATGAGCAGTTCTTC.